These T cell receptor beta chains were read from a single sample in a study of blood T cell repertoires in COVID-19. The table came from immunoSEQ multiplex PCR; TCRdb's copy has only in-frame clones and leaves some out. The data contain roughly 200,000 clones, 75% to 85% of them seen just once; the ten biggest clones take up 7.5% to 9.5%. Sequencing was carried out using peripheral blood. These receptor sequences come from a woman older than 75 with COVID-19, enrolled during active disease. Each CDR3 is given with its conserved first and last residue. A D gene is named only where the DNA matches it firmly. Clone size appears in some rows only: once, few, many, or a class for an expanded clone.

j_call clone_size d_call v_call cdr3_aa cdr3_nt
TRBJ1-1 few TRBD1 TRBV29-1 CSVPRTGSYTEAFF TGCAGCGTCCCCCGGACAGGGAGCTACACTGAAGCTTTCTTT
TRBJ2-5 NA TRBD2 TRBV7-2 CASSLAGSGGSQTQYF TGTGCCAGCAGCTTAGCTGGCAGCGGGGGGTCCCAGACCCAGTACTTC
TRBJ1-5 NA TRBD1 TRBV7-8 CASSLATGTAYSNQPQHF TGTGCCAGCAGCTTAGCGACCGGGACAGCTTATAGCAATCAGCCCCAGCATTTT
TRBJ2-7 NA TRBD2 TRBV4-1 CASSPSGSYEQYF TGCGCCAGCAGCCCTAGCGGGAGCTACGAGCAGTACTTC
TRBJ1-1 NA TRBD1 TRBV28 CASDRGVGRNTEAFF TGTGCCAGTGACAGGGGAGTTGGGAGGAACACTGAAGCTTTCTTT
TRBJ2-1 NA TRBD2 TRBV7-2 CASSLTSGGAEQFF TGTGCCAGCAGCCTTACTAGCGGGGGGGCCGAGCAGTTCTTC
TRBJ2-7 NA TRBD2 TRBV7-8 CASRRAGGPGEQYF TGTGCCAGCCGCCGAGCGGGAGGGCCGGGCGAGCAGTACTTC
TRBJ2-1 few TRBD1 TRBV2 CASRDGTGGGGDNEQFF TGTGCCAGCAGGGATGGGACAGGGGGCGGAGGCGACAATGAGCAGTTCTTC
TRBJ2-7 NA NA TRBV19 CASSNRNYEQYF TGTGCCAGTAGTAACAGAAACTACGAGCAGTACTTC
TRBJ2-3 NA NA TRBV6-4 CASRAQITTDTQYF TGTGCCAGCAGAGCTCAAATCACCACAGATACGCAGTATTTT
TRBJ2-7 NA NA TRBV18 CASSPESGVGEQYF TGTGCCAGCTCACCAGAGTCAGGGGTAGGGGAGCAGTACTTC
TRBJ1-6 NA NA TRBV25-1 CASSEYRSSYNSPLHF TGTGCCAGCAGTGAATATCGGAGCTCCTATAATTCACCCCTCCACTTT
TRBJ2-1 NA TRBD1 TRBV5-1 CASSPGQGYNEQFF TGCGCCAGCAGCCCTGGACAGGGGTACAATGAGCAGTTCTTC
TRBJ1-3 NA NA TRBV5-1 CASSRGSDLSGNTIYF TGCGCCAGCAGCCGCGGGTCTGACCTCTCTGGAAACACCATATATTTT
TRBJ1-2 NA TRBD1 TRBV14 CASSQELPGQDGYTF TGTGCCAGCAGCCAAGAACTACCGGGACAGGATGGCTACACCTTC
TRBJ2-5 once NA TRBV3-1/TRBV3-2 CASSQEAQGGTQYF TGTGCCAGCAGCCAAGAAGCACAGGGCGGGACCCAGTACTTC
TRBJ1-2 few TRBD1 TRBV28 CASDDRVYGYTF TGTGCCAGCGACGACAGGGTGTATGGCTACACCTTC
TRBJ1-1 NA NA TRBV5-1 CASSLVGGEAFF TGCGCCAGCAGCTTGGTCGGCGGTGAAGCTTTCTTT
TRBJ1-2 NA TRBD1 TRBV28 CATHRGYGGYTF TGTGCCACCCACAGGGGATACGGTGGCTACACCTTC
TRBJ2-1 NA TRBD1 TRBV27 CASTSGTGLYNEQFF TGTGCCAGCACGTCCGGGACAGGGTTATACAATGAGCAGTTCTTC
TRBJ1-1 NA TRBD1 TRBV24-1 CATSDPTGTGEVSFF TGTGCCACCAGTGACCCCACCGGGACAGGGGAGGTTTCTTTCTTT
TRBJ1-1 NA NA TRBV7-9 CASSPLRGTEAFF TGTGCCAGCAGTCCTCTACGAGGCACTGAAGCTTTCTTT
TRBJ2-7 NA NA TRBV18 CASSPPGHNPYEQYF TGTGCCAGCTCACCCCCGGGACATAACCCCTACGAGCAGTACTTC
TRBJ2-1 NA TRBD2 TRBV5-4 CASSGLAGDNEQFF TGTGCCAGCAGCGGACTAGCGGGAGACAATGAGCAGTTCTTC
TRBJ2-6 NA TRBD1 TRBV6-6 CASSFHRGSPFRSSGANVLTF TGTGCCAGCAGCTTCCACAGGGGGAGTCCTTTTCGAAGCTCTGGGGCCAACGTCCTGACTTTC
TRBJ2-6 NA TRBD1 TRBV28 CASRATGAGANVLTF TGTGCCAGCAGGGCGACAGGGGCTGGGGCCAACGTCCTGACTTTC
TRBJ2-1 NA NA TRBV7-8 CASRENGAFELFF TGTGCCAGCAGGGAAAATGGGGCCTTTGAGCTATTCTTC
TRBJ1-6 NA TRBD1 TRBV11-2 CASSLRTGGLGPLHF TGTGCCAGCAGCCTAAGGACAGGGGGCCTCGGGCCCCTCCACTTT
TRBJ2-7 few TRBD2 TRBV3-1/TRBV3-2 CASSRRGGPGSYEQYF TGTGCCAGCAGCCGGCGGGGGGGCCCTGGAAGCTACGAGCAGTACTTC
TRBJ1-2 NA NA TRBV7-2 CASSSQGGGYGYTF TGTGCCAGCAGCTCGCAGGGAGGGGGCTATGGCTACACCTTC
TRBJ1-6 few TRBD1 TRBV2 CASAMGGTGGDSPLHF TGTGCCAGCGCCATGGGGGGGACAGGGGGAGATTCACCCCTCCACTTT
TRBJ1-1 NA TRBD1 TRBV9 CASSVEAGGVEAFF TGTGCCAGCAGCGTAGAAGCAGGGGGCGTTGAAGCTTTCTTT
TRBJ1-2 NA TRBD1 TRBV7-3 CASSLNQGAQGYTF TGTGCCAGCAGCTTAAATCAGGGGGCTCAGGGCTACACCTTC
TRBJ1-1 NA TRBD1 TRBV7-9 CASSFIRGGGRTEAFF TGTGCCAGCAGCTTTATCCGAGGGGGCGGGAGGACTGAAGCTTTCTTT
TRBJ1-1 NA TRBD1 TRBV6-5 CASSYPSDRGEAFF TGTGCCAGCAGTTACCCTTCGGACAGGGGGGAAGCTTTCTTT
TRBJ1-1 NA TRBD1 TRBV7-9 CASSARTGVTGTEAFF TGTGCCAGCAGCGCAAGGACAGGAGTTACGGGCACTGAAGCTTTCTTT
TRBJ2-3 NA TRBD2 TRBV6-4 CASSRGTRTDTQYF TGTGCCAGCAGCCGGGGGACTAGGACAGATACGCAGTATTTT
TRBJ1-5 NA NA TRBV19 CASILTGSNQPQHF TGTGCCAGTATTCTTACAGGGAGCAATCAGCCCCAGCATTTT
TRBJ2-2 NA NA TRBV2 CASTYRTTNTGELFF TGTGCCAGCACGTATCGGACTACGAACACCGGGGAGCTGTTTTTT
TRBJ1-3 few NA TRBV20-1 CSASDAAAGNTIYF TGCAGTGCTAGTGACGCGGCAGCTGGAAACACCATATATTTT
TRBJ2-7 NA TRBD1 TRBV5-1 CASSTGTGGLEQYF TGCGCCAGCAGCACAGGGACAGGGGGCCTCGAGCAGTACTTC
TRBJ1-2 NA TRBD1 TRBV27 CASSPQGAGLYGYTF TGTGCCAGCAGTCCGCAGGGGGCGGGACTCTATGGCTACACCTTC
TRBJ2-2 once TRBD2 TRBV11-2 CASSPRGGAGELFF TGTGCCAGCAGCCCCCGCGGGGGGGCCGGGGAGCTGTTTTTT
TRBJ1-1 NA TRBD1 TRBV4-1 CASSRGQGWNTEAFF TGCGCCAGCAGCCGGGGACAGGGCTGGAACACTGAAGCTTTCTTT